This T cell receptor (beta chain) was sequenced during a study of monozygotic twins with inflammatory bowel disease. The length of the CDR3 is 13 residues. CDR1 and CDR2 (germline): SSHAT, FNYEAQ (reference sequence). TCRdb reworked the 5' RACE reads into one entry per CDR3 protein, no DNA. The sample table includes around 220,000 distinct CDR3 sequences. The receptor was derived from a human donor with ulcerative colitis or Crohn's disease, or a healthy co-twin of an affected twin (not recorded which). Sequencing input: blood. This rearrangement joins TRBV7-7 to TRBJ2-3. CDR3 sequence reads: CASSLAHTDTQYF.